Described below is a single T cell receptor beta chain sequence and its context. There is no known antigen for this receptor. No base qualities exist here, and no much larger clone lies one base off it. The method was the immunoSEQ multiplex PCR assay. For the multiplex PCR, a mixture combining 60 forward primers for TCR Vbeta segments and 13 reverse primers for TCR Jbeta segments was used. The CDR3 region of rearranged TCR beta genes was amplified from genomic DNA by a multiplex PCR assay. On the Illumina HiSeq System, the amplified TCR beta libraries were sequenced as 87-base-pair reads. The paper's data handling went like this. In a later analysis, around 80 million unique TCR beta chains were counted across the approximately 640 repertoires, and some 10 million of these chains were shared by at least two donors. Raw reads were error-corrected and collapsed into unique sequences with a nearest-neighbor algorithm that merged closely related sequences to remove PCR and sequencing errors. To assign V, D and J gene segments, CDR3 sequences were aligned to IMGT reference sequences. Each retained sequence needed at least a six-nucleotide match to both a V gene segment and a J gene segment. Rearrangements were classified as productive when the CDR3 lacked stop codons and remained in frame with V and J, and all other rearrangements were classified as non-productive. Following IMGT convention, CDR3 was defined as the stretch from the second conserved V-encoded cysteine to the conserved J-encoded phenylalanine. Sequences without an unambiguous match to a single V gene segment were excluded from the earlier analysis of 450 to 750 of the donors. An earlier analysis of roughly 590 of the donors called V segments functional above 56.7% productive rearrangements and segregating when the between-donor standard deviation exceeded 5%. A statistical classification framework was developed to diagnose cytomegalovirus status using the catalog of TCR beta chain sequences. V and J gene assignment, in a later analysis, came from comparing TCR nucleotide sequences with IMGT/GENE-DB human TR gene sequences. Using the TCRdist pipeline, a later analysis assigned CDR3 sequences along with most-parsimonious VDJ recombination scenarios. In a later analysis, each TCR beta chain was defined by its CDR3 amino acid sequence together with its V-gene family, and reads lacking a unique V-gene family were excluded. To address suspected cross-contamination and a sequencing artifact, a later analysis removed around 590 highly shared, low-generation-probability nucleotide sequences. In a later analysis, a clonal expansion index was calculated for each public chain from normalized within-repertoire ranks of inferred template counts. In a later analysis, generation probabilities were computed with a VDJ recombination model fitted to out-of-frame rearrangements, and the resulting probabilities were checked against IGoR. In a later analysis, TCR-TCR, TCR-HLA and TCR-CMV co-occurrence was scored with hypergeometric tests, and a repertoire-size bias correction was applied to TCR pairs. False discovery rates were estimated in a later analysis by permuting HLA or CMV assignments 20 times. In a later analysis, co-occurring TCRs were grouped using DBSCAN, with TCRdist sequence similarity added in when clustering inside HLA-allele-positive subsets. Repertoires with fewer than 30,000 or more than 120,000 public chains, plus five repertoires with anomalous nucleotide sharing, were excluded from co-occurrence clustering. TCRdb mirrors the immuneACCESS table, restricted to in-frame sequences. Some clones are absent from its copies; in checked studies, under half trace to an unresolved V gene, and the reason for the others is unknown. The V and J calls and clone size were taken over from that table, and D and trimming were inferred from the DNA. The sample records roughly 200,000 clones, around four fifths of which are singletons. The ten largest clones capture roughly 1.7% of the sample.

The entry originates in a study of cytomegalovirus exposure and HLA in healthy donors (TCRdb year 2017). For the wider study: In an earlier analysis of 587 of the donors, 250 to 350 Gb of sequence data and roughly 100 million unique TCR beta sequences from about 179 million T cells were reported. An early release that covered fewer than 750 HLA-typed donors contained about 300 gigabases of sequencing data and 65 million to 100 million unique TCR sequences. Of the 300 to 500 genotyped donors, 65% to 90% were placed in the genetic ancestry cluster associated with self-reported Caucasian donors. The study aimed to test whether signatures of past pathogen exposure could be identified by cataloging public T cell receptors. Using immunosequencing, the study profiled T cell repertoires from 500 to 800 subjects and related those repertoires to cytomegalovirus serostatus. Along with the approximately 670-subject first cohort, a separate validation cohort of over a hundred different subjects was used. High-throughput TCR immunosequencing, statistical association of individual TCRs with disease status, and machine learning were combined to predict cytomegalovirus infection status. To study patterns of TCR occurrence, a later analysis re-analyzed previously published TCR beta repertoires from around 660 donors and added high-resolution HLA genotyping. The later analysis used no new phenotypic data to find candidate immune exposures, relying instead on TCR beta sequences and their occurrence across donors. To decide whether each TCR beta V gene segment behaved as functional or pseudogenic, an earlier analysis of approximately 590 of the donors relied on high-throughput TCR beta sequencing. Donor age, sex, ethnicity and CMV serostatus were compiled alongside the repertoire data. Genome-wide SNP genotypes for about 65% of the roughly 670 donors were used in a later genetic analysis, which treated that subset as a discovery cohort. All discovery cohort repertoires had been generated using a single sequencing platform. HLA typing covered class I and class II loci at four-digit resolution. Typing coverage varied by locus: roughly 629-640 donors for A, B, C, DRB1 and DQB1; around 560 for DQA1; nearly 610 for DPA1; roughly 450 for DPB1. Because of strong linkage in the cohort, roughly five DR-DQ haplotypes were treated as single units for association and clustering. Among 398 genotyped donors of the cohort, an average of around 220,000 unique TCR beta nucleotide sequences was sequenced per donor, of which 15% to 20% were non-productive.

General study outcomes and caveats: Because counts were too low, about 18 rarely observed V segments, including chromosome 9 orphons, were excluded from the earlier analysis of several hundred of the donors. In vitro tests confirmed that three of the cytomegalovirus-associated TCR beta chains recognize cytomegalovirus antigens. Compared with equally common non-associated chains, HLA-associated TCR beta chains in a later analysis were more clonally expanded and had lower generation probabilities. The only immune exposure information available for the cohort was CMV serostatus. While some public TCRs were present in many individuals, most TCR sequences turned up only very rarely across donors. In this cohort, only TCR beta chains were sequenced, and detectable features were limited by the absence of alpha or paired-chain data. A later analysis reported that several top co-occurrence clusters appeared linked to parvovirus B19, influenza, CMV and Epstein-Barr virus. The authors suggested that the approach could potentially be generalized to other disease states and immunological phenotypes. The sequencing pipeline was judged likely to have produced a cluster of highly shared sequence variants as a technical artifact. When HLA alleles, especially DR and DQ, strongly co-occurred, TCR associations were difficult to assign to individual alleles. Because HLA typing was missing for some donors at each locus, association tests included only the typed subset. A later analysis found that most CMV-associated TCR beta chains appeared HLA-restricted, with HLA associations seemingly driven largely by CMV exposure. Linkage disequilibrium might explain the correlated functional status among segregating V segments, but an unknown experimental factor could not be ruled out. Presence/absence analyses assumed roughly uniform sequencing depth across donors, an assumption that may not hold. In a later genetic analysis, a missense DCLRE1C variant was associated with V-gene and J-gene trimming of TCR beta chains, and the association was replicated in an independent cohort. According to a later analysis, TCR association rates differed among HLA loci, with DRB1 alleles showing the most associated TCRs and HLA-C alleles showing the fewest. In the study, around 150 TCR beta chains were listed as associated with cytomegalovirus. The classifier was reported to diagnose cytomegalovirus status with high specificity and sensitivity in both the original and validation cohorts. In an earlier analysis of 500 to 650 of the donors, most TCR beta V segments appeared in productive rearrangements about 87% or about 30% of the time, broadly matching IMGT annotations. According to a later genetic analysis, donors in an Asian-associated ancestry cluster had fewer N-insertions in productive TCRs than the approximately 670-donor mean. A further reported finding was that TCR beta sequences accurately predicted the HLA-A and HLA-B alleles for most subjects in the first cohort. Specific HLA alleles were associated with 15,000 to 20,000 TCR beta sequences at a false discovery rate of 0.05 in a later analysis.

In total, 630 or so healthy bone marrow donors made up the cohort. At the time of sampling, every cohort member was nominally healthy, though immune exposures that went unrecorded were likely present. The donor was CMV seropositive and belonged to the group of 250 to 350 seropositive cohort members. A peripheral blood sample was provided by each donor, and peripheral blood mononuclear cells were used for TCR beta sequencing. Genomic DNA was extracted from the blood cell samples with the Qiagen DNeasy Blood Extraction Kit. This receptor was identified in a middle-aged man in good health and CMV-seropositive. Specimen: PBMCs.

The CDR3 has the sequence CASSIGIQGHYGYTF. The sequenced DNA is TGTGCCAGTAGTATAGGGATACAGGGGCACTATGGCTACACCTTC. The rearrangement joined TRBV19 to TRBJ1-2, with 7 junctional bases fitting TRBD1. The CDR3 sequence holds 15 residues, the cysteine and phenylalanine included. Only CDR3 DNA remains: 45 bases, in frame from the first base. CDR1 and CDR2 are read off the germline V gene (reference sequence) as LNHDA and SQIVND. V has 1 base trimmed and J has 3 bases trimmed; junction bases matching no gene number 5.